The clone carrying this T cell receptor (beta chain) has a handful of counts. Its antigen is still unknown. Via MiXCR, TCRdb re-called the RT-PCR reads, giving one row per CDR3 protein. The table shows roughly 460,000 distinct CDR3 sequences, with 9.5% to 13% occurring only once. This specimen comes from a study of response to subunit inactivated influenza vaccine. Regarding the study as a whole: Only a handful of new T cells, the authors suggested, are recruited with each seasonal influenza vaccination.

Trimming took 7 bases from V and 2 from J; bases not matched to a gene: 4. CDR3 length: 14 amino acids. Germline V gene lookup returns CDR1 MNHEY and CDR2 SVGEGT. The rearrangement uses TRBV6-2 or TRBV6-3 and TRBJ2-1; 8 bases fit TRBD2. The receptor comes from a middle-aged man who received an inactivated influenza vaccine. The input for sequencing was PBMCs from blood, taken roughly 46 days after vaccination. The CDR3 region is CASMPGGTYNEQFF. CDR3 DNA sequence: TGTGCCAGCATGCCGGGAGGGACCTACAATGAGCAGTTCTTC.